These 30 T cell receptor beta chains share one sample of origin, sequenced in a study of T cell responses to AZD1222 COVID-19 vaccine (dated by TCRdb to about 2021). Library preparation was by the immunoSEQ multiplex PCR assay. TCRdb provides this immuneACCESS table in a form limited to in-frame rearrangements. Some clones are lacking; in checked studies, under half of them reflect an unresolved V gene, and why the rest are absent is not known. Here the sample has about 170,000 clones; roughly 90% occur a single time. The ten largest clones add up to about 1.6% of the sample. The time point label corresponds to: baseline before first vaccination. The specimen comprised peripheral blood, sampled on day 0 of AZD1222 vaccination. The receptors come from an adult in good health.

V is TRBV7-2 and J is TRBJ2-7; no clear D gene. The CDR3 is 13 residues long. V dropped 5 bases and J dropped 3 bases, with 11 bases sitting between them. Germline assignment: CDR1 SGHTA and CDR2 FQGNSA. The CDR3 reads CASSPREDYEQYF. The CDR3 DNA reads as TGTGCCAGCAGCCCTCGTGAGGACTACGAGCAGTACTTC.

The chain combines TRBV5-4 with TRBJ2-3; a possible D gene is TRBD2 (6 bases). V was cut by 4 bases and J by 2 bases, with 17 bases left in between. Germline assignment: CDR1 SGHNT and CDR2 YYREEE (reference sequence). CDR3 length: 16 amino acids. For the CDR3, the DNA is TGTGCCAGCAGCACATCCGCGGGGCTTGCCACAGATACGCAGTATTTT. It translates to CASSTSAGLATDTQYF.

This clone appeared once. The chain uses TRBV14 and TRBJ2-7, with D unresolved. The CDR3 is 14 amino acids. From germline, CDR1 is SGHDN and CDR2 FVKESK. The V end was cut by 3 bases, the J end by 3 bases, with 12 bases between. The CDR3 region is CASSQTVTIYEQYF. CDR3 in DNA: TGTGCCAGCAGCCAGACCGTTACCATCTACGAGCAGTACTTC.

The chain has TRBV5-6 and TRBJ1-4; D is possibly TRBD1 (6 bases). Trimming removed 2 bases from V and 10 bases from J, with 21 bases in between. This CDR3 spans 16 amino acids. Germline loops: CDR1 SGHDT, CDR2 YYEEEE. CDR3 sequence (DNA): TGTGCCAGCAGCTTTCCCCGGGACAACCTACGAAGAAAACTGTTTTTT. Translated: CASSFPRDNLRRKLFF.

This clone was seen once. The chain couples TRBV6-5 to TRBJ1-1, with D uncertain. The germline V gene has CDR1 MNHEY and CDR2 SVGAGI. The CDR3 extends over 11 amino acids. Between the trimmed V and J ends, which lost 8 bases and 7 bases, there was a span of 11 bases. This CDR3 is CASYGSGEAFF. The CDR3 bases are TGTGCCAGCTACGGGTCGGGTGAAGCTTTCTTT.

The chain has TRBV7-9 and TRBJ2-3; 8 nucleotides line up with TRBD1. Germline CDR1 SEHNR, CDR2 FQNEAQ (reference sequence). Trimming at V came to 4 bases and at J to 5 bases, leaving 8 bases not matched to a gene. This CDR3 has 15 amino acids. The CDR3 nucleotides read TGTGCCAGCAGCTCGCTACAGGGGGTGGTAGATACGCAGTATTTT. Protein product: CASSSLQGVVDTQYF.

The chain carries TRBV4-1 and TRBJ1-2, with 10 bases fitting TRBD1. V dropped 5 bases and J dropped 4; count of bases not matched to a gene: 4. CDR1 and CDR2 (germline): MGHRA, YSYEKL. This CDR3 contains 14 residues. In nucleotides, the CDR3 is TGCGCCAGCAGCGGTTGGGACAGGGGCTATGGCTACACCTTC. Its translation is CASSGWDRGYGYTF.

This clone was seen more than once but under ten times. The V gene is TRBV19, the J gene TRBJ2-5; 11 nucleotides line up with TRBD1. CDR3 length equals 16 residues. V dropped 3 bases and J dropped 1; count of bases not matched to a gene: 4. Germline V gene lookup returns CDR1 LNHDA and CDR2 SQIVND (reference sequence). CDR3 DNA sequence: TGTGCCAGTAGTATCCTGGGACAGGGGGTCCAAGAGACCCAGTACTTC. It translates to CASSILGQGVQETQYF.

This rearrangement joins TRBV7-8 to TRBJ1-1; perhaps TRBD1 as D (5 bases). This CDR3 is built from 15 residues. CDR1 is SGHVS, CDR2 FQNEAQ, per germline. Trimming pared 5 bases from V and 2 bases from J, leaving 15 bases between. CDR3 DNA sequence: TGTGCCAGCAGCGCCACAGGACACCTAAACACTGAAGCTTTCTTT. Translating it yields CASSATGHLNTEAFF.

This rearrangement joins TRBV5-4 to TRBJ1-2; D is undetermined. The CDR3 extends over 13 amino acids. Trimming took 0 bases from V and 0 from J, leaving 3 bases between them. Germline values: CDR1 SGHNT, CDR2 YYREEE (reference sequence). DNA of the CDR3: TGTGCCAGCAGCTTGGCAGCTAACTATGGCTACACCTTC. As protein: CASSLAANYGYTF.

V is TRBV4-3 and J is TRBJ1-4; D might be TRBD1 (6 bases). Germline V CDR1 and CDR2: LGHNA, YSLEER. The CDR3 sequence is 21 residues long. The ends were cut back, 2 bases at V and 7 bases at J, with 32 bases in the middle. CDR3 coding DNA: TGCGCCAGCAGCCAAATATCCCTGCACCAAGGAATCAGGGGAGATTTTGAAAAACTGTTTTTT. This translates into CASSQISLHQGIRGDFEKLFF.

This chain uses TRBV11-3 with TRBJ2-1; tentative D call: TRBD2 (5 bases). Deletions cut 1 base from V and 8 bases from J, with 12 bases between. Germline lookup yields CDR1 SGHNT and CDR2 YENEEA. This CDR3 has 14 residues. CDR3 amino acids: CASSLVREGHEQFF. As DNA, the CDR3 is TGTGCCAGCAGCTTAGTCCGGGAAGGGCATGAGCAGTTCTTC.

This chain joins TRBV30 and TRBJ1-2; maybe TRBD1 (5 bases). The germline CDR1 and CDR2 sequences are GTSNPN and SVGIG (reference sequence). V was shortened by 4 bases and J by 1 base, with 13 bases between the two germline ends. This CDR3 comprises 14 residues. In DNA form, the CDR3 reads TGTGCCTGGAATCGAGGGACCGATAACTATGGCTACACCTTC. Amino acid sequence: CAWNRGTDNYGYTF. Full variable domain (rest looked up from reference TRBV30 and TRBJ1-2): SQTIHQWPATLVQPVGSPLSLECTVEGTSNPNLYWYRQAAGRGLQLLFYSVGIGQISSEVPQNLSASRPQDRQFILSSKKLLLSDSGFYLCAWNRGTDNYGYTFGSGTRLTVV.

This clone was seen once. The sample contains more than one DNA sequence encoding this CDR3. The V gene is TRBV4-1, the J gene TRBJ2-5, with D perhaps TRBD1 or TRBD2 (5 bases each). Germline CDR1 MGHRA, CDR2 YSYEKL. The V and J ends lost 0 bases and 0 bases respectively, with 14 bases between them. The CDR3 loop spans 17 amino acids. CDR3 amino acids: CASSQDGLTAYQETQYF. CDR3 coding DNA: TGCGCCAGCAGCCAAGATGGACTGACAGCCTACCAAGAGACCCAGTACTTC.

Here the CDR3 DNA reads TGTGCCACCAGCAGAGACGATCAGCCCCAGCATTTT. Its protein is CATSRDDQPQHF. The chain combines TRBV15 with TRBJ1-5; no reliable D call. Looked up from germline, CDR1 is LNHNV and CDR2 is YYDKDF (reference sequence). This CDR3 contains 12 residues. The V end was cut by 0 bases, the J end by 5 bases, with 2 bases between.

CDR3: CASSPSGTINTGELFF. The CDR3, as DNA: TGTGCCAGCAGCCCTTCCGGGACAATCAACACCGGGGAGCTGTTTTTT. V usage is TRBV11-2 and J usage is TRBJ2-2; tentatively, D is TRBD1 (6 bases). This CDR3 region has 16 residues. Deletions cut 5 bases from V and 2 bases from J, with 15 bases between. The germline V gene encodes CDR1 SGHAT and CDR2 FQNNGV. Based on the CDR3 plus reference TRBV11-2 and TRBJ2-2, the full variable domain is EAGVAQSPRYKIIEKRQSVAFWCNPISGHATLYWYQQILGQGPKLLIQFQNNGVVDDSQLPKDRFSAERLKGVDSTLKIQPAKLEDSAVYLCASSPSGTINTGELFFGEGSRLTVL.

The J gene is TRBJ1-2, the V gene TRBV3-1 (or the pseudogene TRBV3-2), with D hard to call. The CDR3 covers 16 residues. V was trimmed by 0 bases and J by 4 bases, leaving 15 bases between them. CDR1 is LGHDT, CDR2 YNNKEL, per germline (reference sequence). As DNA, the CDR3 is TGTGCCAGCAGCCAAGATGTTGGAGATTTAGGCTATGGCTACACCTTC. Its translation is CASSQDVGDLGYGYTF.

The chain combines TRBV7-9 with TRBJ1-6, with 9 bases lining up with TRBD1. Looked up from germline, CDR1 is SEHNR and CDR2 is FQNEAQ (reference sequence). This CDR3 is built from 16 residues. The ends lost 5 bases at V and 9 bases at J; junction bases unmatched: 11. The CDR3 loop reads CASSPRTGTGISPLHF. The CDR3 coding sequence is TGTGCCAGCAGCCCGAGAACCGGGACAGGGATTTCACCCCTCCACTTT.

Worth noting for this clone: The sample has other DNA sequences that encode this CDR3 too. V gene TRBV5-1 combines with J gene TRBJ1-3, with unresolved D. Germline-derived CDR1 and CDR2 are SGHRS and YFSETQ. The CDR3 runs to 14 residues. V was trimmed by 5 bases and J by 1 base, leaving 10 bases between them. CDR3 in amino acids: CASRSGGSGNTIYF. The CDR3 nucleotides read TGCGCCAGCAGGTCGGGAGGTTCTGGAAACACCATATATTTT.

The chain recombines TRBV10-3 with TRBJ1-5, with 9 bases identical to TRBD1. Germline CDR1 ENHRY, CDR2 SYGVKD. The CDR3 length is 15 residues. The junction had 5 bases not matched to a gene; V was cut back by 1 base and J by 7 bases. CDR3 bases: TGTGCCATCAGTGAGTTCGTGGGACAGGGCCAGCCCCAGCATTTT. Protein product: CAISEFVGQGQPQHF.

With regard to this clone: The junction and the germline gene differ at one end; a read error may be behind it. V is TRBV7-7 and J is TRBJ2-1; perhaps TRBD2 as D (5 bases). The length of the CDR3 is 15 residues. From germline, CDR1 is SSHAT and CDR2 FNYEAQ (reference sequence). DNA for the CDR3: TGTGCTAGCAGCTTGGGCCCGAGCGGAAACAATGAGCAGTTCTTC. Amino acid sequence: CASSLGPSGNNEQFF.

This chain links TRBV3-1 (or the pseudogene TRBV3-2) with TRBJ1-6; perhaps TRBD1 as D (6 bases). The length of the CDR3 is 15 residues. Germline CDR1 and CDR2: LGHDT and YNNKEL (reference sequence). Deletions cut 4 bases from V and 7 bases from J, with 14 bases between. CDR3 in amino acids: CASSRYRVGNSPLHF. As DNA, the CDR3 is TGTGCCAGCAGCCGATACAGGGTGGGCAATTCACCCCTCCACTTT.

The CDR3: CASSVNERTNEKLFF. Written as DNA, the CDR3 is TGTGCCAGCAGCGTAAATGAGCGGACTAATGAAAAACTGTTTTTT. V gene TRBV9 combines with J gene TRBJ1-4; D is uncertain. The CDR3 extends over 15 amino acids. V was shortened by 1 base and J by 2 bases, with 9 bases between the two germline ends. The germline V gene has CDR1 SGDLS and CDR2 YYNGEE.

In nucleotides, the CDR3 is TGCGCCAGCAGCCAGGGTTACACTAATGAAAAACTGTTTTTT. It is translated as CASSQGYTNEKLFF. This chain uses TRBV4-1 with TRBJ1-4; the D is unclear. Germline lookup yields CDR1 MGHRA and CDR2 YSYEKL. The CDR3 has 14 amino acids. Trimming removed 3 bases at V and 2 bases at J, with 7 bases between.

This sequence joins TRBV9 and TRBJ2-7; the D is unclear. CDR1 is SGDLS, CDR2 YYNGEE, per germline. This CDR3 region has 12 residues. Trimming took 0 bases from V and 5 from J, leaving 6 bases between them. This CDR3 is CASSVAWDEQYF. CDR3 in DNA: TGTGCCAGCAGCGTAGCGTGGGACGAGCAGTACTTC.

This chain links TRBV12-5 with TRBJ1-1; unclear D gene. This CDR3 spans 13 amino acids. Germline CDR1 is LGHNT and CDR2 is FRNRAP. Trimming shortened V by 6 bases and J by 0 bases, and 8 bases separated the two germline ends. Here the CDR3 reads CASGPDVNTEAFF. Written as DNA, the CDR3 is TGTGCTAGTGGCCCTGACGTGAACACTGAAGCTTTCTTT.

The chain uses TRBV7-3 and TRBJ2-3; TRBD2 aligns across 13 bases. Germline assignment: CDR1 SGHTA and CDR2 FQGTGA. The junction had 10 bases not matched to a gene; V was cut back by 4 bases and J by 0 bases. This CDR3 has 19 residues. DNA of the CDR3: TGTGCCAGCAGCTCCACCGGACTAGCGGGGGCCCTTAGCACAGATACGCAGTATTTT. Protein product: CASSSTGLAGALSTDTQYF.

The chain is built from TRBV4-1 and TRBJ2-3; D unresolved. The germline V and J ends were trimmed by 1 base and 0 bases, with 5 bases remaining between them. The CDR3 sequence is 14 residues long. CDR1 is MGHRA and CDR2 is YSYEKL in the germline V gene. The CDR3 protein is CASSQVASTDTQYF. For the CDR3, the DNA is TGCGCCAGCAGCCAAGTGGCCAGCACAGATACGCAGTATTTT.

The chain links TRBV27 to TRBJ2-2, with no clear D. This CDR3 is 14 amino acids long. V was pared by 5 bases and J by 1 base, with 8 bases between. Looked up from germline, CDR1 is MNHEY and CDR2 is SMNVEV (reference sequence). CDR3 sequence (DNA): TGTGCCAGCAGTCCGGTGGGGAACACCGGGGAGCTGTTTTTT. Translated: CASSPVGNTGELFF.

This chain connects TRBV15 to TRBJ2-1; 15 positions agree with TRBD2. The CDR3 loop spans 17 amino acids. J gave up 6 bases and V 1 base, and 4 bases lay outside the gene matches. CDR1 and CDR2 (germline): LNHNV, YYDKDF (reference sequence). The CDR3, as DNA: TGTGCCACCAGCAGAGTAAGGACTAGCGGGAGGGTCAATGAGCAGTTCTTC. This gives the protein CATSRVRTSGRVNEQFF.